Presented here are 30 T cell receptor beta chains from one specimen sequenced in a study of cytomegalovirus exposure and HLA in healthy donors. The PCR ran on 60 Vbeta and 13 Jbeta primers. Some clones are missing from TCRdb's copy, which holds only in-frame ones; the method was immunoSEQ multiplex PCR. Among approximately 150,000 clones listed, 75% to 90% were seen once. Sequenced: PBMCs. The receptors were sampled from a man younger than 40 in good health and CMV-seropositive.

This sequence joins TRBV30 and TRBJ1-1, with TRBD1 identical over 7 bases. The CDR3 totals 17 residues. The germline V gene has CDR1 GTSNPN and CDR2 SVGIG (reference sequence). Germline trimming cut 3 bases from V and 0 bases from J; bases unmatched to any gene: 13. The CDR3 DNA reads as TGTGCCTGGAGCGCAGGGGAAAGGGGGCTCTTGAACACTGAAGCTTTCTTT. It is translated as CAWSAGERGLLNTEAFF.

V and J are TRBV5-1 and TRBJ2-3; 11 bases line up with TRBD2. This CDR3 spans 18 amino acids. Trimming at V came to 0 bases and at J to 2 bases, leaving 8 bases not matched to a gene. Germline lookup yields CDR1 SGHRS and CDR2 YFSETQ. CDR3 residues: CASSLAELAGDHTDTQYF. In DNA, the CDR3 is TGCGCCAGCAGCTTGGCCGAACTAGCGGGAGACCACACAGATACGCAGTATTTT.

This clone was counted only a few times. V is TRBV2 and J is TRBJ2-6; D might be TRBD1 (6 bases). Germline CDR1 SNHLY, CDR2 FYNNEI. Trimming left V 5 bases short and J 2 bases short, with 7 bases between. CDR3 size: 14 residues. DNA for the CDR3: TGTGCCAGCAGTTGGGGGCCTGGGGCCAACGTCCTGACTTTC. Its translation is CASSWGPGANVLTF. Supplemented by reference TRBV2 and TRBJ2-6, the full variable domain reads EPEVTQTPSHQVTQMGQEVILRCVPISNHLYFYWYRQILGQKVEFLVSFYNNEISEKSEIFDDQFSVERPDGSNFTLKIRSTKLEDSAMYFCASSWGPGANVLTFGAGSRLTVL.

V gene TRBV6-5 combines with J gene TRBJ2-1; the match to TRBD1 covers 8 bases. V lost 8 bases and J lost 8; bases outside the gene matches: 8. This CDR3 is built from 13 residues. Germline loops: CDR1 MNHEY, CDR2 SVGAGI. The CDR3 reads CASRPGGAYEQFF. The CDR3 bases are TGTGCCAGCCGCCCAGGGGGCGCATATGAGCAGTTCTTC.

This sequence joins TRBV18 and TRBJ2-7; the D gene is possibly TRBD2 (6 bases). This CDR3 spans 15 amino acids. Trimming left V 6 bases short and J 2 bases short, with 17 bases between. CDR1 and CDR2 from the germline V gene are KGHSH and LQKENI. CDR3 nucleotides: TGTGCCAGCTCCCAAGGTGGGGGGTTGCCCTACGAGCAGTACTTC. As protein: CASSQGGGLPYEQYF. The full variable domain, its missing parts supplied by reference TRBV18 and TRBJ2-7, is NAGVMQNPRHLVRRRGQEARLRCSPMKGHSHVYWYRQLPEEGLKFMVYLQKENIIDESGMPKERFSAEFPKEGPSILRIQQVVRGDSAAYFCASSQGGGLPYEQYFGPGTRLTVT.

The chain couples TRBV7-2 to TRBJ1-2; 10 bases match TRBD1. CDR1 and CDR2 (germline): SGHTA, FQGNSA. The CDR3 extends over 16 amino acids. J lost 5 bases, V lost 5 bases, and 11 bases had no gene match. CDR3 nucleotides: TGTGCCAGCAGCGACGGACAGGGGGTAACTATTTATGGCTACACCTTC. Protein sequence: CASSDGQGVTIYGYTF. Together with reference TRBV7-2 and TRBJ1-2, the CDR3 gives the full variable domain: GAGVSQSPSNKVTEKGKDVELRCDPISGHTALYWYRQSLGQGLEFLIYFQGNSAPDKSGLPSDRFSAERTGGSVSTLTIQRTQQEDSAVYLCASSDGQGVTIYGYTFGSGTRLTVV.

The rearrangement links TRBV7-9 to TRBJ2-3, with D uncertain. The CDR3 length is 14 residues. In germline, CDR1 is SEHNR, CDR2 FQNEAQ (reference sequence). V was pared by 2 bases and J by 4 bases, with 10 bases between. The CDR3 reads CASSLLVFADTQYF. Here the CDR3 DNA reads TGTGCCAGCAGCTTACTCGTCTTCGCAGATACGCAGTATTTT.

The chain carries TRBV4-3 and TRBJ2-7; the D gene is possibly TRBD2 (6 bases). This CDR3 region has 16 residues. V was shortened by 0 bases and J by 2 bases, with 14 bases between the two germline ends. Germline CDR1 LGHNA, CDR2 YSLEER. Here the CDR3 DNA reads TGCGCCAGCAGCCAAGATCTCGGCGGGGCAACCTACGAGCAGTACTTC. This codes for CASSQDLGGATYEQYF.

This chain links TRBV4-2 with TRBJ1-5; possibly TRBD1 for D (5 bases). V gave up 1 base and J gave up 1 base, with 8 bases separating them. The CDR3 is 15 amino acids. CDR1 and CDR2 (germline): LGHNA, YNFKEQ. The CDR3: CASSQGYRSNQPQHF. DNA of the CDR3: TGTGCCAGCAGCCAAGGATACAGGAGCAATCAGCCCCAGCATTTT.

This clone occurred a few times. The chain joins TRBV10-3 to TRBJ1-3; D unresolved. Germline-derived CDR1 and CDR2 are ENHRY and SYGVKD. V lost 10 bases to trimming and J lost 0 bases, with 13 bases between them. The CDR3 is 14 residues long. The CDR3 region is CATFDSSSGNTIYF. The CDR3 DNA is TGTGCCACCTTCGATTCGAGCTCTGGAAACACCATATATTTT.

The chain joins TRBV4-3 to TRBJ1-4, with D unclear. V dropped 0 bases and J dropped 0 bases, with 11 bases sitting between them. The CDR3 length is 17 residues. Germline values: CDR1 LGHNA, CDR2 YSLEER. In nucleotides, the CDR3 is TGCGCCAGCAGCCAAGAGGGGAGGGTGTCAACTAATGAAAAACTGTTTTTT. Translated: CASSQEGRVSTNEKLFF.

The chain combines TRBV6-1 with TRBJ1-2; 9 bases match TRBD1. The CDR3 covers 14 residues. With 4 bases clipped from V and 1 base from J, the junction kept 1 base outside the gene matches. Germline V gives CDR1 MNHNS, CDR2 SASEGT. The CDR3 sequence is CASSGGQGNYGYTF. The CDR3 region has the DNA TGTGCCAGCAGTGGGGGACAGGGTAACTATGGCTACACCTTC.

The CDR3 region is CASSFSDRGWVSGNTIYF. For the CDR3, the DNA is TGTGCCAGCAGTTTCTCGGACAGGGGATGGGTCTCGGGAAACACCATATATTTT. The gene calls are TRBV28 and TRBJ1-3; 9 nucleotides align to TRBD1. CDR1 and CDR2 (germline): MDHEN, SYDVKM. V was clipped by 3 bases and J by 4 bases; unmatched bases: 13. The CDR3 loop spans 18 amino acids.

V and J are TRBV6-1 and TRBJ1-5; the match to TRBD1 covers 8 bases. V shed 2 bases and J 3 bases; nucleotides not matched to a gene: 6. Germline CDR1 reads MNHNS; CDR2 reads SASEGT. This CDR3 comprises 16 residues. CDR3 sequence (DNA): TGTGCCAGCAGTGAATCCAGGGGGCCGGTCAATCAGCCCCAGCATTTT. It translates to CASSESRGPVNQPQHF.

This chain links TRBV30 with TRBJ2-1; D uncertain. The CDR3 runs to 13 residues. V lost 0 bases and J 9 bases, leaving 12 bases between the germline ends. CDR1 is GTSNPN and CDR2 is SVGIG in the germline V gene (reference sequence). The CDR3 bases are TGTGCCTGGAGTGTCTCGGGTGGCGGTGAGCAGTTCTTC. Protein: CAWSVSGGGEQFF.

V is TRBV19 and J is TRBJ1-3; 11 nucleotides match TRBD1. The germline V gene has CDR1 LNHDA and CDR2 SQIVND (reference sequence). The junction had 10 bases not matched to a gene; V was cut back by 2 bases and J by 4 bases. This CDR3 region has 18 residues. In DNA, the CDR3 is TGTGCCAGTAGTATATCGAACGCGGGACAGGGGGAAGGAAACACCATATATTTT. This codes for CASSISNAGQGEGNTIYF.

The chain employs TRBV9 and TRBJ1-2, with 7 bases fitting TRBD1. V shed 3 bases and J 0 bases; nucleotides not matched to a gene: 11. Germline lookup yields CDR1 SGDLS and CDR2 YYNGEE. The CDR3 has 17 residues. Here the CDR3 reads CASSAQGDSFSNYGYTF. For the CDR3, the DNA is TGTGCCAGCAGCGCCCAAGGGGACAGCTTTTCTAACTATGGCTACACCTTC.

The rearrangement joins TRBV15 to TRBJ2-5; no reliable D call. The CDR3 sequence is 13 residues long. Germline loops: CDR1 LNHNV, CDR2 YYDKDF (reference sequence). Trimming pared 3 bases from V and 1 base from J, leaving 6 bases between. The CDR3 DNA is TGTGCCACCAGCAGTCTCCTCCAAGAGACCCAGTACTTC. Encoded protein: CATSSLLQETQYF.

The V call is TRBV27, the J call TRBJ2-1; maybe TRBD2 (6 bases). CDR1 and CDR2 (germline): MNHEY, SMNVEV (reference sequence). CDR3 length: 15 amino acids. Between the trimmed V and J ends, which lost 3 bases and 0 bases, there was a span of 9 bases. The CDR3 DNA is TGTGCCAGCAGTTTGGTTAGCGGCTCCTACAATGAGCAGTTCTTC. Its translation: CASSLVSGSYNEQFF.

This clone has just a few counts. The V and J genes are TRBV27 and TRBJ2-3; 9 nucleotides match TRBD2. V lost 4 bases and J lost 3; bases outside the gene matches: 11. This CDR3 is 17 amino acids long. Germline V gene lookup returns CDR1 MNHEY and CDR2 SMNVEV (reference sequence). The CDR3 protein is CASSWQIAGADTDTQYF. CDR3 DNA sequence: TGTGCCAGCAGTTGGCAGATAGCGGGAGCGGATACAGATACGCAGTATTTT.

The V and J genes are TRBV28 and TRBJ1-5; weak D call: TRBD1 (6 bases). This CDR3 comprises 13 residues. V lost 8 bases, J lost 7 bases, and 15 bases lay in between. Germline V CDR1 and CDR2: MDHEN, SYDVKM. In DNA, the CDR3 is TGTGCCAGCCGTACAGGGTTCGGGCAGCCCCAGCATTTT. It is translated as CASRTGFGQPQHF. Combining the CDR3 with reference TRBV28 and TRBJ1-5 gives the whole variable domain DVKVTQSSRYLVKRTGEKVFLECVQDMDHENMFWYRQDPGLGLRLIYFSYDVKMKEKGDIPEGYSVSREKKERFSLILESASTNQTSMYLCASRTGFGQPQHFGDGTRLSIL.

The chain uses TRBV5-5 and TRBJ2-2; D is perhaps TRBD2 (6 bases). The length of the CDR3 is 14 residues. With 3 bases removed from V and 3 bases from J, the gap between germline ends came to 9 bases. Germline V gene lookup returns CDR1 SGHKS and CDR2 YYEKEE (reference sequence). CDR3 coding DNA: TGTGCCAGCAGCTGGACTACAGACACCGGGGAGCTGTTTTTT. Its translation is CASSWTTDTGELFF.

The chain uses TRBV30 and TRBJ1-5; 10 bases align to TRBD1. The CDR3 has 14 amino acids. Germline CDR1 GTSNPN, CDR2 SVGIG (reference sequence). The junction had 6 bases not matched to a gene; V was cut back by 5 bases and J by 5 bases. CDR3: CAWSTGGFDQPQHF. The DNA of the CDR3 is TGTGCCTGGTCGACAGGGGGCTTTGATCAGCCCCAGCATTTT.

The chain employs TRBV7-3 and TRBJ2-3; 15 nucleotides line up with TRBD2. V gave up 4 bases and J gave up 4 bases; unmatched junction bases: 3. This CDR3 comprises 16 residues. Germline V gene data show CDR1 as SGHTA and CDR2 as FQGTGA. This CDR3 reads CASSSGLAGGSDTQYF. The CDR3 DNA is TGTGCCAGCAGCTCGGGACTAGCGGGAGGTTCAGATACGCAGTATTTT.

The chain carries TRBV6-5 and TRBJ2-5; no clear D gene. Germline V gene sequence: CDR1 MNHEY, CDR2 SVGAGI. The V end was cut by 0 bases, the J end by 1 base, with 9 bases between. The CDR3 sequence is 15 residues long. CDR3 nucleotides: TGTGCCAGCAGTTACTCGTGGCGGATCCAAGAGACCCAGTACTTC. Its protein is CASSYSWRIQETQYF.

The V call is TRBV11-3, the J call TRBJ2-7; 7 bases agree with TRBD1. The germline gives CDR1 SGHNT, CDR2 YENEEA. Trimming at V came to 1 base and at J to 0 bases, leaving 3 bases not matched to a gene. The CDR3 totals 15 residues. The CDR3 DNA sequence: TGTGCCAGCAGCTTAGGGACAGGAGGCTCCTACGAGCAGTACTTC. Its protein product is CASSLGTGGSYEQYF.

This clone was recorded a few times. The gene calls are TRBV7-9 and TRBJ1-2, with 7 positions matching TRBD1. The V gene's germline CDR1 is SEHNR and CDR2 FQNEAQ (reference sequence). The CDR3 extends over 15 amino acids. The J segment lost 4 bases and the V segment lost 1 base, leaving 6 bases of the junction unmatched. This CDR3 reads CASSLEGGWSYGYTF. The DNA of the CDR3 is TGTGCCAGCAGCTTAGAAGGGGGCTGGAGCTATGGCTACACCTTC.

This clone was detected once. The CDR3 DNA is TGTGCCAGCGGCAGAGGGTTGGGGGAGACCCAGTACTTC. Residues: CASGRGLGETQYF. The chain is built from TRBV6-1 and TRBJ2-5, with D perhaps TRBD2 (5 bases). The CDR3 is 13 residues long. The V gene's germline CDR1 is MNHNS and CDR2 SASEGT. Trimming cost V 8 bases and J 5 bases, with 15 bases left between them.

The chain uses TRBV4-1 and TRBJ1-6, with D unclear. Germline CDR1 and CDR2: MGHRA and YSYEKL. The V gene lost 3 bases and the J gene lost 10 bases, with 13 bases spanning the gap. The CDR3 is 14 residues long. The CDR3 region is CASSQREGYSPLHF. CDR3 nucleotide sequence: TGCGCCAGCAGCCAGAGGGAGGGTTACTCACCCCTCCACTTT.

Only a few counts were recorded for this clone. V and J are TRBV28 and TRBJ2-5; the D gene is possibly TRBD1 (6 bases). CDR1 and CDR2 from the germline V gene are MDHEN and SYDVKM. V shed 7 bases and J shed 13 bases, with 22 bases lying between them. This CDR3 region has 13 residues. CDR3: CASNRDIFDASYF. CDR3 nucleotide sequence: TGTGCCAGCAACAGGGACATATTTGACGCTTCGTACTTC.